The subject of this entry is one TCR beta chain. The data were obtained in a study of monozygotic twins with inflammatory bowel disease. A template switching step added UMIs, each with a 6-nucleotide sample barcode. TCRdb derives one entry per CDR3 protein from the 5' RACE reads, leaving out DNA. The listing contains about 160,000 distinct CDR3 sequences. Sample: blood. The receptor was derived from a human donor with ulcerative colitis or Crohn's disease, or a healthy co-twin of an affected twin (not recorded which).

CDR3: CAISVQGYGEQFF. The V and J genes are TRBV10-3 and TRBJ2-1; TCRdb gives TRBD1 as the D gene, but with no DNA this cannot be confirmed. In germline, CDR1 is ENHRY, CDR2 SYGVKD. The CDR3 consists of 13 residues.